One and the same sample provided the 29 T cell receptor beta chains below, sequenced in a study of T cell responses to AZD1222 COVID-19 vaccine. Produced via immunoSEQ multiplex PCR; TCRdb's table is partial and in-frame only. Of some 86,000 clones in the sample, about nine tenths were seen once. Sequenced here: peripheral blood, sampled 28 days after the second AZD1222 dose. The receptors were sampled from an adult who received the AZD1222 COVID-19 vaccine.

This chain links TRBV19 with TRBJ2-7, with D perhaps matching TRBD2 (5 bases). Germline V lookup: CDR1 LNHDA, CDR2 SQIVND (reference sequence). The germline V and J ends were trimmed by 5 bases and 3 bases, with 17 bases remaining between them. There are 15 residues in the CDR3. This chain's CDR3 is CASSYSLALNYEQYF. Written as DNA, the CDR3 is TGTGCCAGTAGTTATTCTCTAGCCCTAAACTACGAGCAGTACTTC.

This chain joins TRBV7-9 and TRBJ2-2, with D unresolved. V dropped 2 bases and J dropped 5 bases, with 0 bases sitting between them. The CDR3 has 11 amino acids. Germline assignment: CDR1 SEHNR and CDR2 FQNEAQ (reference sequence). The CDR3 DNA is TGTGCCAGCAGCTTAACCGGGGAGCTGTTTTTT. Its protein is CASSLTGELFF.

This clone was seen just once. V and J are TRBV27 and TRBJ2-1; D ambiguous. Trimming took 3 bases from V and 0 from J, leaving 12 bases between them. The CDR3 runs to 16 residues. The germline gives CDR1 MNHEY, CDR2 SMNVEV (reference sequence). CDR3 sequence (DNA): TGTGCCAGCAGTTTTTTATGGCGACACTCCTACAATGAGCAGTTCTTC. It is translated as CASSFLWRHSYNEQFF.

V gene TRBV5-1 combines with J gene TRBJ2-1, with D hard to call. The V end lost 4 bases, the J end lost 9 bases, and 14 bases lay between the germline ends. CDR1 is SGHRS and CDR2 is YFSETQ in the germline V gene. The CDR3 loop spans 13 amino acids. CDR3 sequence reads: CASSPQEYGEQFF. CDR3 DNA: TGCGCCAGCAGCCCTCAGGAGTACGGTGAGCAGTTCTTC. Full variable domain (rest looked up from reference TRBV5-1 and TRBJ2-1): KAGVTQTPRYLIKTRGQQVTLSCSPISGHRSVSWYQQTPGQGLQFLFEYFSETQRNKGNFPGRFSGRQFSNSRSEMNVSTLELGDSALYLCASSPQEYGEQFFGPGTRLTVL.

V usage is TRBV6-5 and J usage is TRBJ2-5; 9 nucleotides align to TRBD1. Per germline, CDR1 MNHEY and CDR2 SVGAGI. There are 15 residues in the CDR3. V shed 10 bases and J 3 bases; nucleotides not matched to a gene: 12. This chain's CDR3 is CATRPGTGKKETQYF. The CDR3 region has the DNA TGTGCCACCCGCCCCGGGACAGGGAAAAAAGAGACCCAGTACTTC.

For this clone: Since a much larger clone is just one base distant, this may be a read error. The sample contains more than one DNA sequence encoding this CDR3. This sequence joins TRBV6-4 and TRBJ2-3, with 10 bases fitting TRBD2. V lost 2 bases, J lost 1 base, and 0 bases stayed unmatched. The CDR3 totals 15 residues. Germline V lookup: CDR1 MRHNA, CDR2 SNTAGT. Here the CDR3 reads CASSDGTSGTDTQYF. Here the CDR3 DNA reads TGTGCCAGCAGTGACGGGACTAGCGGCACAGATACGCAGTATTTT.

The chain couples TRBV6-6 to TRBJ2-2, with unresolved D. The CDR3 is 12 amino acids. The germline V gene has CDR1 MNHNY and CDR2 SVGAGI (reference sequence). V lost 8 bases, J lost 8 bases, and 12 bases lay in between. This CDR3 reads CASSRTWGELFF. CDR3 nucleotides: TGTGCCAGCTCAAGGACCTGGGGGGAGCTGTTTTTT.

V usage is TRBV6-5 and J usage is TRBJ2-3; 14 bases match TRBD2. The CDR3 is 15 residues long. Per germline, CDR1 MNHEY and CDR2 SVGAGI. V shed 7 bases and J 6 bases; nucleotides not matched to a gene: 6. CDR3 in amino acids: CASTGLAGGYDTQYF. The CDR3 region has the DNA TGTGCCAGCACTGGACTAGCGGGAGGTTATGATACGCAGTATTTT.

The chain employs TRBV7-9 and TRBJ1-6, with D perhaps TRBD1 (5 bases). This CDR3 has 14 residues. The V gene's germline CDR1 is SEHNR and CDR2 FQNEAQ (reference sequence). The V gene lost 0 bases and the J gene lost 7 bases, with 7 bases spanning the gap. Here the CDR3 DNA reads TGTGCCAGCAGCTTAGCACAGGAGAATTCACCCCTCCACTTT. Translating it yields CASSLAQENSPLHF.

The rearrangement uses TRBV7-2 and TRBJ1-1; D not certain. CDR3 length: 13 residues. The germline V and J ends were trimmed by 5 bases and 5 bases, with 12 bases remaining between them. In germline, CDR1 is SGHTA, CDR2 FQGNSA. The CDR3 sequence: CASSRGLWTEAFF. The DNA for the CDR3 is TGTGCCAGCAGCCGTGGGCTGTGGACTGAAGCTTTCTTT.

This rearrangement joins TRBV5-1 to TRBJ2-5; 9 positions match TRBD2. CDR3 length equals 15 residues. Germline assignment: CDR1 SGHRS and CDR2 YFSETQ. Unmatched junction bases numbered 4, after V lost 1 base and J lost 3 bases. CDR3 nucleotide sequence: TGCGCCAGCAGCTTGAATGCGGGAGGGAAAGAGACCCAGTACTTC. Amino acid sequence: CASSLNAGGKETQYF.

This clone was recorded once. The rearrangement uses TRBV5-1 and TRBJ2-1, with D possibly being TRBD1 or TRBD2 (6 bases each). CDR3 size: 13 residues. The germline V gene encodes CDR1 SGHRS and CDR2 YFSETQ. The V end was cut by 0 bases, the J end by 13 bases, with 14 bases between. For the CDR3, the DNA is TGCGCCAGCAGCTTGGGGGCTGGGGGGACACAGTTCTTC. As protein: CASSLGAGGTQFF.

This chain connects TRBV24-1 to TRBJ2-7, with 7 bases identical to TRBD1. The CDR3 covers 15 residues. The germline CDR1 and CDR2 sequences are KGHDR and SFDVKD. The ends lost 1 base at V and 5 bases at J; junction bases unmatched: 7. CDR3 amino acids: CATSDLSQGSDEQYF. The CDR3 bases are TGTGCCACCAGTGATTTATCACAGGGGAGTGACGAGCAGTACTTC.

The chain joins TRBV27 to TRBJ2-1; 10 bases agree with TRBD1. The CDR3 is 18 residues long. Germline loops: CDR1 MNHEY, CDR2 SMNVEV (reference sequence). The V and J ends lost 4 bases and 2 bases, in that order; junction bases with no gene match: 11. The DNA for the CDR3 is TGTGCCAGCAGTTCATCATTGACCGGGACAGGGGCCTACAATGAGCAGTTCTTC. Its translation is CASSSSLTGTGAYNEQFF.

The chain links TRBV2 to TRBJ1-1; 12 bases align to TRBD1. The J segment lost 8 bases and the V segment lost 6 bases, leaving 1 base of the junction unmatched. The CDR3 sequence is 12 residues long. Looked up from germline, CDR1 is SNHLY and CDR2 is FYNNEI. CDR3 region: CASSGTGGEAFF. CDR3 coding DNA: TGTGCCAGCAGCGGGACAGGGGGCGAAGCTTTCTTT.

The chain links TRBV9 to TRBJ1-2; D uncertain. Germline values: CDR1 SGDLS, CDR2 YYNGEE. The germline V and J ends were trimmed by 3 bases and 2 bases, with 8 bases remaining between them. The length of the CDR3 is 13 residues. The CDR3 loop is CASSEQLNYGYTF. CDR3 DNA sequence: TGTGCCAGCAGCGAACAATTGAACTATGGCTACACCTTC.

This rearrangement joins TRBV28 to TRBJ1-4; D is unresolved. Trimming stripped 4 bases from V and 0 bases from J, with 9 bases between. In germline, CDR1 is MDHEN, CDR2 SYDVKM. The CDR3 is 15 amino acids. CDR3 sequence (DNA): TGTGCCAGCAGTTCCCGGACGGCAACTAATGAAAAACTGTTTTTT. Translation: CASSSRTATNEKLFF.

This clone came up a few times. V is TRBV4-2 and J is TRBJ2-1, with TRBD2 matching over 14 bases. The germline gives CDR1 LGHNA, CDR2 YNFKEQ. V was pared by 0 bases and J by 0 bases, with 4 bases of the junction left unmatched. The CDR3 totals 19 residues. CDR3 sequence: CASSQEYGTSGGSYNEQFF. CDR3 bases: TGTGCCAGCAGCCAAGAATATGGGACTAGCGGGGGCTCCTACAATGAGCAGTTCTTC.

The V call is TRBV5-1, the J call TRBJ2-3, with TRBD2 matching 7 bases. The CDR3 is 15 amino acids. Germline V CDR1 and CDR2: SGHRS, YFSETQ. J was trimmed by 2 bases and V by 0 bases; bases with no gene match: 3. CDR3 sequence (DNA): TGCGCCAGCAGCTTGGAGCGGGGTTTCACAGATACGCAGTATTTT. This translates into CASSLERGFTDTQYF.

The chain uses TRBV7-9 and TRBJ1-5, with 8 bases fitting TRBD1. With 5 bases clipped from V and 5 bases from J, the junction kept 5 bases outside the gene matches. Germline V lookup: CDR1 SEHNR, CDR2 FQNEAQ (reference sequence). This CDR3 spans 14 amino acids. The CDR3 is CASSPQGVDQPQHF. CDR3 DNA: TGTGCCAGCAGCCCACAGGGGGTCGATCAGCCCCAGCATTTT. Supplemented by reference TRBV7-9 and TRBJ1-5, the full variable domain reads DTGVSQNPRHKITKRGQNVTFRCDPISEHNRLYWYRQTLGQGPEFLTYFQNEAQLEKSRLLSDRFSAERPKGSFSTLEIQRTEQGDSAMYLCASSPQGVDQPQHFGDGTRLSIL.

V and J are TRBV6-4 and TRBJ2-3; 10 nucleotides align to TRBD2. The CDR3 consists of 18 residues. Germline V lookup: CDR1 MRHNA, CDR2 SNTAGT. V lost 6 bases, J lost 2 bases, and 14 bases stayed unmatched. The CDR3 nucleotides read TGTGCCAGCAGCCGGACTAGCGGTAAGGCGGGGTCCACAGATACGCAGTATTTT. Its protein is CASSRTSGKAGSTDTQYF.

The chain recombines TRBV28 with TRBJ2-7; no firm D call. The CDR3 spans 13 residues. V was shortened by 8 bases and J by 2 bases, with 13 bases between the two germline ends. Germline-derived CDR1 and CDR2 are MDHEN and SYDVKM. CDR3 in DNA: TGTGCCAGCGTCAGGCAGGCACCCTACGAGCAGTACTTC. Its translation: CASVRQAPYEQYF. The full variable domain, with the rest looked up from reference TRBV28 and TRBJ2-7, is DVKVTQSSRYLVKRTGEKVFLECVQDMDHENMFWYRQDPGLGLRLIYFSYDVKMKEKGDIPEGYSVSREKKERFSLILESASTNQTSMYLCASVRQAPYEQYFGPGTRLTVT.

The rearrangement joins TRBV6-6 to TRBJ1-1; 9 bases are shared with TRBD1. CDR3 size: 15 residues. Germline V gene data show CDR1 as MNHNY and CDR2 as SVGAGI (reference sequence). The J segment lost 6 bases and the V segment lost 5 bases, leaving 10 bases of the junction unmatched. The CDR3 nucleotides are TGTGCCAGCAGTCCGATAGACAGGGGGAAGTCTGAAGCTTTCTTT. Protein product: CASSPIDRGKSEAFF.

This chain joins TRBV18 and TRBJ2-1, with D possibly being TRBD2 (6 bases). Trimming removed 1 base at V and 0 bases at J, with 16 bases between. The CDR3 is 18 residues long. The germline V gene encodes CDR1 KGHSH and CDR2 LQKENI. The CDR3 DNA is TGTGCCAGCTCACCACTCCAGGGACTCCGAAGCTCCTACAATGAGCAGTTCTTC. It encodes CASSPLQGLRSSYNEQFF. Full variable domain (remainder filled in from reference TRBV18 and TRBJ2-1): NAGVMQNPRHLVRRRGQEARLRCSPMKGHSHVYWYRQLPEEGLKFMVYLQKENIIDESGMPKERFSAEFPKEGPSILRIQQVVRGDSAAYFCASSPLQGLRSSYNEQFFGPGTRLTVL.

The V and J genes are TRBV7-3 and TRBJ1-6; D uncertain. The CDR3 spans 15 residues. CDR1 is SGHTA, CDR2 FQGTGA, per germline. V was shortened by 5 bases and J by 5 bases, with 13 bases between the two germline ends. The CDR3 loop is CASSQVDRDNSPLHF. DNA of the CDR3: TGTGCCAGCAGCCAAGTGGACCGGGATAATTCACCCCTCCACTTT.

The V call is TRBV5-4, the J call TRBJ2-4; TRBD2 is a possible D gene (6 bases). Germline V gene data show CDR1 as SGHNT and CDR2 as YYREEE (reference sequence). The CDR3 totals 12 residues. Trimming removed 1 base at V and 11 bases at J, with 10 bases between. The CDR3 DNA reads as TGTGCCAGCAGCTTGTCCACGGGGGTTCAGTACTTC. Protein: CASSLSTGVQYF.

The J gene is TRBJ2-3, the V gene TRBV24-1; 13 bases fit TRBD2. Per germline, CDR1 KGHDR and CDR2 SFDVKD. This CDR3 is 18 amino acids long. The J segment lost 0 bases and the V segment lost 4 bases, leaving 6 bases of the junction unmatched. The CDR3 region is CATSEWTSGRESTDTQYF. The DNA for the CDR3 is TGTGCCACCAGTGAGTGGACTAGCGGGAGAGAGAGCACAGATACGCAGTATTTT.

The chain carries TRBV6-5 and TRBJ1-6; D not resolved. V was pared by 7 bases and J by 9 bases, with 16 bases between. CDR3 length equals 14 residues. The V gene's germline CDR1 is MNHEY and CDR2 SVGAGI. CDR3 sequence reads: CASIAPGSRSPLHF. Written as DNA, the CDR3 is TGTGCCAGCATCGCTCCGGGAAGTCGTTCACCCCTCCACTTT.

Here the CDR3 DNA reads TGTGCCAGCAGAGGGACAGGGAGGTCCTACGAGCAGTACTTC. Translating gives CASRGTGRSYEQYF. The chain carries TRBV6-6 and TRBJ2-7; 9 bases are a match to TRBD1. The junction had 4 bases not matched to a gene; V was cut back by 6 bases and J by 1 base. The germline gives CDR1 MNHNY, CDR2 SVGAGI (reference sequence). The CDR3 is made up of 14 amino acids.